The clone carrying this T cell receptor (beta chain) appeared a few times. The data were obtained in a study of PD-L1 blockade in urothelial cancer. For the study at large: Blood was subjected to analysis at 3 weeks (second dose) and 6 weeks following treatment start. T cells were recovered from blood samples at a median of approximately 150,000.

Assay: immunoSEQ multiplex PCR; the TCRdb copy retains only in-frame clones and omits some. The data hold about 24,000 clones, with roughly 87% observed a single time. Urothelial carcinoma, locally advanced or metastatic, affected the patients. This receptor was identified in a man between 45 and 60 years old with urothelial cancer. The specimen comprised PBMCs, sampled around atezolizumab (anti-PD-L1) treatment.

Here the CDR3 reads CASSQDGGAEKTQYF. CDR3 nucleotide sequence: TGCGCCAGCAGCCAAGATGGGGGGGCTGAGAAGACCCAGTACTTC. The V call is TRBV4-1, the J call TRBJ2-5; tentative D call: TRBD2 (7 bases). This CDR3 is built from 15 residues. V lost 0 bases to trimming and J lost 6 bases, with 14 bases between them. The germline CDR1 and CDR2 sequences are MGHRA and YSYEKL.